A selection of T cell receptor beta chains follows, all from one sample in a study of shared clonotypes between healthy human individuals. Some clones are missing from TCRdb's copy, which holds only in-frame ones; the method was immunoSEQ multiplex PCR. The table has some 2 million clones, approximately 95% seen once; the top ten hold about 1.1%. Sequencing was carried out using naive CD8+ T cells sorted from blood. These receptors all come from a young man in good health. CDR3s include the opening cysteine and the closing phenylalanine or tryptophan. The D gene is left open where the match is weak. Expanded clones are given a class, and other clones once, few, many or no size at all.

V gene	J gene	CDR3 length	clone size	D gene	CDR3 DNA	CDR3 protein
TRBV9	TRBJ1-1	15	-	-	TGTGCCAGCAGCGTCGCAGGGCACGTTGACACTGAAGCTTTCTTT	CASSVAGHVDTEAFF
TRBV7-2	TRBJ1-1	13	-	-	TGTGCCAGCAGCTTCCGGGGGAACACTGAAGCTTTCTTT	CASSFRGNTEAFF
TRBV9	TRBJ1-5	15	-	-	TGTGCCAGCAGCGTAGAGGGGACTAGCAATCAGCCCCAGCATTTT	CASSVEGTSNQPQHF
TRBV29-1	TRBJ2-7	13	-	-	TGCAGCGTAGAAGACACGAGTTCCTACGAGCAGTACTTC	CSVEDTSSYEQYF
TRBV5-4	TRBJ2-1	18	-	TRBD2	TGTGCCAGCAGCCCCTTTTGGTCTGGCGGGAGTTCTAACAATGAGCAGTTCTTC	CASSPFWSGGSSNNEQFF
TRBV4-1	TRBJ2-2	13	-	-	TGCGCCAGCAGCCACCCACTAGCCGGGGAGCTGTTTTTT	CASSHPLAGELFF
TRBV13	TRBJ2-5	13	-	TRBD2	TGTGCCAGCAGCTCGGGACTAGCAGAGACCCAGTACTTC	CASSSGLAETQYF
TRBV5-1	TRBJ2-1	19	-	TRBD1	TGCGCCAGCAGCTTGGCATTCACAGGGGGTACAATTACGCACAATGAGCAGTTCTTC	CASSLAFTGGTITHNEQFF
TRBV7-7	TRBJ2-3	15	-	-	TGTGCTAGCAGCTTAGAGGGGGGTTTGGCAGATACGCAGTATTTT	CASSLEGGLADTQYF
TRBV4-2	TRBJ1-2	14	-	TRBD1	TGTGCCAGCAGCCAGGACAGGGCGAGCTATGGCTACACCTTC	CASSQDRASYGYTF
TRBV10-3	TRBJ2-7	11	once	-	TGTGCCATCAGTGATGGGGGTTCACCAGTCTTC	CAISDGGSPVF
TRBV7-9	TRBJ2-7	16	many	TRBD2	TGTGCCAGCAGCGGGGCCGGACTAGCGGGAGGATCCGAGCAGTACTTC	CASSGAGLAGGSEQYF
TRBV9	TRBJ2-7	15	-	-	TGTGCCAGCAGCGTAGCTGGCAGCGCGTACTACGAGCAGTACTTC	CASSVAGSAYYEQYF
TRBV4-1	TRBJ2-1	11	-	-	TGCGCCACACGCGGGTACAATGAGCAGTTCTTC	CATRGYNEQFF
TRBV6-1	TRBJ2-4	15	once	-	TGTGCCAGCAGTGAAGACTTCATAGCCAAAAACATTCAGTACTTC	CASSEDFIAKNIQYF
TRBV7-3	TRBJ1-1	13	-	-	TGTGCCAGCAGCTTAATGAAACACTCTGAAGCTTTCTTT	CASSLMKHSEAFF
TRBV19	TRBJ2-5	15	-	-	TGTGCCAGGTTTATACGGGCGGGGAGCCAAGAGACCCAGTACTTC	CARFIRAGSQETQYF
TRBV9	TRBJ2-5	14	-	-	TGTGCCAGCAGCCCACGGAGGGCCGATGAGACCCAGTACTTC	CASSPRRADETQYF
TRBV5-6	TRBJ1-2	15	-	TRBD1	TGTGCCAGCAGCCCAGGACAGGGGTATGTGTATGGCTACACCTTC	CASSPGQGYVYGYTF
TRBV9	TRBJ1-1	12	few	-	TGTGCCAGCAGCCAATGGGGCACTGAAGCTTTCTTT	CASSQWGTEAFF
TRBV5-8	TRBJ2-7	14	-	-	TGTGCCAGCAGCTATCTCGACAGCTCCTACGAGCAGTACTTC	CASSYLDSSYEQYF
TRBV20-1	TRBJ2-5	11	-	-	TGCAACTACCCAGTCCAAGAGACCCAGTACTTC	CNYPVQETQYF
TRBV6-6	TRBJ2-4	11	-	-	TGTGCCAGCCGGACAGAAAACATTCAGTACTTC	CASRTENIQYF
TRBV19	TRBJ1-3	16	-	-	TGTGCCAGTAGCCCTCCGGGACCTCGAACTGGAAACACCATATATTTT	CASSPPGPRTGNTIYF
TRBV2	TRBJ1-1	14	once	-	TGTGCCAGCCGCTTAAAGTCGACGAACACTGAAGCTTTCTTT	CASRLKSTNTEAFF
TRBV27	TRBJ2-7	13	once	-	TGTGCCAGCAGCCTCGACAGTTCCTACGAGCAGTACTTC	CASSLDSSYEQYF
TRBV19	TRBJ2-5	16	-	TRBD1	TGTGCCAGTAGTAAGGGAGACAGGGTCTTGGGAGAGACCCAGTACTTC	CASSKGDRVLGETQYF
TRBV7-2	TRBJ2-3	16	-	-	TGTGCCAGCAGCTTAGAGGGGGATCCGGGTCTTTTTCCGCAGTATTTT	CASSLEGDPGLFPQYF
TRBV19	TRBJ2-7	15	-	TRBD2	TGTGCCAGTAGTATAGGAATTAGCGGGATTTACGAGCAGTACTTC	CASSIGISGIYEQYF